Listed below are T cell receptor beta chains from one sample, sequenced in a study of T cell responses to AZD1222 COVID-19 vaccine. Clones were read by immunoSEQ multiplex PCR, and TCRdb kept only the in-frame ones, dropping some. The repertoire includes about 120,000 clones, roughly 89% of them detected once, and about 7.4% sits in the top ten. Material: peripheral blood, obtained 28 days after the second AZD1222 dose. The receptors were gathered from an adult who received the AZD1222 COVID-19 vaccine. Both conserved end residues are part of each CDR3. Fields, in order: V gene, D gene, clone size, J gene, CDR3 DNA, CDR3 protein. The D gene is left open where the match is weak. Clone size is shown for a subset of rows, as once, few, many or a class of expanded clone.

>TRBV6-5|-|-|TRBJ1-1
TGTGCCAGCACCCCAGGTGGGAAGGTCACTGAAGCTTTCTTT
CASTPGGKVTEAFF
>TRBV7-3|TRBD1|-|TRBJ2-1
TGTGCCAGCAGCCGCTTGAGGGGGCCCTTCCGGGGAAACAATGAGCAGTTCTTC
CASSRLRGPFRGNNEQFF
>TRBV10-3|TRBD1|-|TRBJ2-5
TGTGCCATCAGTGAGCAGCAGACAGGGGGGACCCAGTACTTC
CAISEQQTGGTQYF
>TRBV14|-|-|TRBJ2-7
TGTGCCAGCAGCCAGGACAGTAACTCCTACGAGCAGTACTTC
CASSQDSNSYEQYF
>TRBV4-3|-|-|TRBJ1-1
TGCGCCAGCAGCCGGGACCCGGACGCTGAAGCTTTCTTT
CASSRDPDAEAFF
>TRBV4-1|-|-|TRBJ2-5
TGCGCCAGCAGCCCCGACTTAGGGGCCCAGTACTTC
CASSPDLGAQYF
>TRBV7-6|TRBD2|-|TRBJ2-3
TGTGCCAGCAGCCTAAGACCGACTAGCGTCGGGAGCACAGATACGCAGTATTTT
CASSLRPTSVGSTDTQYF
>TRBV14|-|-|TRBJ2-1
TGTGCCAGCAGCCAAGTGGCCGGGATCTCCTACAATGAGCAGTTCTTC
CASSQVAGISYNEQFF
>TRBV24-1|-|few|TRBJ2-2
TGTGCCACCAGTGGGGGCAGGGACACCGGGGAGCTGTTTTTT
CATSGGRDTGELFF
>TRBV7-9|-|once|TRBJ1-1
TGTGCCAGCAGCTTGAGGGAATCACACACTGAAGCTTTCTTT
CASSLRESHTEAFF
>TRBV7-9|TRBD1|-|TRBJ1-1
TGTGCCAGCAGCTTAAACCGACGACAGGGCCGACCTATGAACACTGAAGCTTTCTTT
CASSLNRRQGRPMNTEAFF
>TRBV19|-|-|TRBJ2-3
TGTGCCAGTAGCAACCATTATACGCAGTATTTT
CASSNHYTQYF